Listed below are T cell receptor beta chains from one sample, sequenced in a study of shared clonotypes between healthy human individuals. Measured with immunoSEQ multiplex PCR; TCRdb has only the in-frame clones, and not every one. This table holds 560,000 or so clones, roughly 95% found once. The specimen sequenced was naive CD8+ T cells sorted from blood. These receptors were obtained from a woman aged 30 to 39 in good health. Each CDR3 is given with its conserved first and last residue. The D gene is left open where the match is weak. Only part of the rows carry a size: once, few, many, or a class if the clone is expanded.

TRBJ1-2 | TRBV6-4 | - | - | CASSGGSNYGYTF | TGTGCCAGCAGTGGAGGGAGTAACTATGGCTACACCTTC
TRBJ2-3 | TRBV7-9 | - | - | CASSFSVDTDTQYF | TGTGCCAGCAGCTTTTCCGTAGACACAGATACGCAGTATTTT
TRBJ2-3 | TRBV28 | - | - | CASSLSPGSLTDTQYF | TGTGCCAGCAGTTTAAGTCCCGGAAGCCTCACAGATACGCAGTATTTT
TRBJ2-2 | TRBV7-2 | once | TRBD2 | CASTPGLAGVKTGELFF | TGTGCCAGCACCCCCGGACTAGCGGGAGTAAAGACCGGGGAGCTGTTTTTT
TRBJ2-7 | TRBV19 | - | TRBD1 | CASSIGQGYEQYF | TGTGCCAGTAGTATTGGACAGGGCTACGAGCAGTACTTC
TRBJ2-1 | TRBV5-6 | - | TRBD1 | CASSFTTGGNEQFF | TGTGCCAGCAGCTTCACGACAGGGGGGAATGAGCAGTTCTTC
TRBJ1-1 | TRBV29-1 | - | - | CSGRKSAEAFF | TGCAGCGGTAGGAAGAGCGCTGAAGCTTTCTTT
TRBJ1-1 | TRBV5-1 | - | - | CASSLRGSEAFF | TGCGCCAGCAGCTTACGAGGGTCTGAAGCTTTCTTT
TRBJ1-5 | TRBV6-1 | - | - | CASSGKGLDQPQHF | TGTGCCAGCAGTGGAAAAGGGCTGGATCAGCCCCAGCATTTT
TRBJ2-7 | TRBV5-6 | - | TRBD2 | CASSLRRLAGGPGLEQYF | TGTGCCAGCAGCTTGAGGCGGCTAGCGGGAGGGCCAGGGCTCGAGCAGTACTTC
TRBJ2-4 | TRBV10-1 | - | - | CASSEGRPGWGKNIQYF | TGCGCCAGCAGTGAGGGACGGCCAGGGTGGGGGAAAAACATTCAGTACTTC
TRBJ1-2 | TRBV27 | - | - | CASSLYAGANYGYTF | TGTGCCAGCAGTTTGTATGCAGGGGCCAACTATGGCTACACCTTC
TRBJ2-1 | TRBV16 | - | TRBD1 | CASSPLDRGYNEQFF | TGTGCCAGCAGCCCTCTTGACAGGGGATACAATGAGCAGTTCTTC
TRBJ1-4 | TRBV6-6 | - | - | CASRQEGDGEKLFF | TGTGCCAGCAGGCAAGAGGGGGATGGCGAAAAACTGTTTTTT
TRBJ1-4 | TRBV10-3 | - | TRBD1 | CAISEVGQLNEKLFF | TGTGCCATCAGTGAGGTGGGACAGCTTAATGAAAAACTGTTTTTT
TRBJ2-7 | TRBV27 | - | - | CASSSGAHEQYF | TGTGCCAGCAGTTCCGGTGCCCACGAGCAGTACTTC
TRBJ2-7 | TRBV30 | - | TRBD1 | CAWSPDRRGLAFYEQYF | TGTGCCTGGAGTCCGGACAGAAGGGGGCTAGCTTTCTACGAGCAGTACTTC
TRBJ2-7 | TRBV7-8 | - | - | CASNPPHIGGSYEQYF | TGTGCCAGCAACCCCCCCCACATAGGAGGCTCCTACGAGCAGTACTTC
TRBJ2-6 | TRBV21-1 | - | - | CASYSRRDRGLSGANVLTF | TGTGCCAGCTATTCCCGCCGGGACAGGGGGCTCTCTGGGGCCAACGTCCTGACTTTC
TRBJ2-7 | TRBV7-8 | - | - | CASSPKSGRAAEQYF | TGTGCCAGCAGCCCTAAATCGGGCAGGGCAGCGGAGCAGTACTTC
TRBJ2-3 | TRBV7-9 | - | TRBD2 | CASRHTAGTSPLLTQYF | TGTGCCAGCAGACATACAGCCGGGACTAGCCCCCTTCTTACGCAGTATTTT
TRBJ2-7 | TRBV27 | - | TRBD2 | CASRPGTSDLNEQYF | TGTGCCAGCAGGCCCGGGACTAGCGACTTAAACGAGCAGTACTTC
TRBJ2-7 | TRBV5-6 | - | - | CASSLAGGNYEQYF | TGTGCCAGCAGCTTGGCAGGGGGGAACTACGAGCAGTACTTC
TRBJ1-5 | TRBV19 | - | - | CASSIKEVNQPQHF | TGTGCCAGTAGTATTAAAGAGGTTAATCAGCCCCAGCATTTT
TRBJ2-1 | TRBV7-8 | - | TRBD2 | CASSTGLGPYNEQFF | TGTGCCAGCAGCACTGGACTAGGTCCCTACAATGAGCAGTTCTTC
TRBJ2-3 | TRBV13 | once | TRBD2 | CASSSPSGRVDTQYF | TGTGCCAGCAGCTCCCCTAGCGGGAGGGTAGATACGCAGTATTTT
TRBJ2-5 | TRBV9 | - | TRBD2 | CASSVARDGGEGRGTQYF | TGTGCCAGCAGCGTAGCGCGGGACGGAGGGGAGGGCCGAGGTACCCAGTACTTC
TRBJ1-1 | TRBV9 | - | - | CASGGESEAFF | TGTGCCAGCGGGGGTGAATCTGAAGCTTTCTTT
TRBJ2-7 | TRBV28 | - | TRBD1 | CASSLGQGSDEQYF | TGTGCCAGCAGTTTAGGACAGGGGAGCGACGAGCAGTACTTC
TRBJ2-2 | TRBV10-1 | - | - | CASSDFCQVRLFWELFF | TGCGCCAGCAGTGATTTCTGCCAGGTGCGTCTTTTCTGGGAGCTGTTTTTT
TRBJ2-1 | TRBV2 | - | - | CASSEASRYEQFF | TGTGCCAGCAGTGAAGCTAGTCGGTATGAGCAGTTCTTC
TRBJ1-2 | TRBV7-9 | - | - | CASSLPSDLGRYGYTF | TGTGCCAGCAGCTTACCCTCCGACCTGGGGAGGTATGGCTACACCTTC
TRBJ2-1 | TRBV27 | - | TRBD2 | CAVGTSGSTQFF | TGTGCCGTGGGGACTAGCGGGAGTACGCAGTTCTTC
TRBJ2-7 | TRBV5-6 | - | TRBD1 | CASSPATHRGSYEQYF | TGTGCCAGCAGCCCAGCCACTCACAGGGGAAGCTACGAGCAGTACTTC
TRBJ1-5 | TRBV7-9 | - | - | CASRTDNQPQHF | TGTGCCAGCCGGACAGATAATCAGCCCCAGCATTTT
TRBJ2-7 | TRBV30 | - | TRBD1 | CAWSEGTGESDEQYF | TGTGCCTGGAGTGAAGGGACAGGGGAATCGGACGAGCAGTACTTC
TRBJ2-1 | TRBV13 | - | TRBD2 | CASSFGLARNEQFF | TGTGCCAGCAGCTTCGGACTAGCCCGCAATGAGCAGTTCTTC
TRBJ1-1 | TRBV25-1 | - | - | CASSDRAGWGTEAFF | TGTGCCAGCAGTGACAGGGCCGGGTGGGGCACTGAAGCTTTCTTT
TRBJ2-1 | TRBV5-6 | once | TRBD1 | CASSASSMDRGKGEQFF | TGTGCCAGCAGCGCCTCCTCCATGGACAGGGGAAAAGGGGAGCAGTTCTTC
TRBJ2-1 | TRBV28 | - | - | CASSINEQFF | TGTGCCAGCAGTATCAATGAGCAGTTCTTC